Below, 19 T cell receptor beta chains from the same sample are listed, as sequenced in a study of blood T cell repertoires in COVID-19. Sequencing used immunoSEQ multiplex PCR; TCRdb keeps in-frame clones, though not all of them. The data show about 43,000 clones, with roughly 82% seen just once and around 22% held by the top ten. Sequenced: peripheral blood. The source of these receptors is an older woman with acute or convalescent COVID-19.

CDR3 coding DNA: TGTGCCAGCAGTCAAGGGAGGACTGAAGCTTTCTTT. Amino acid sequence: CASSQGRTEAFF. The chain recombines TRBV28 with TRBJ1-1; no clear D. This CDR3 is built from 12 residues. The V end was cut by 5 bases, the J end by 5 bases, with 9 bases between. From germline, CDR1 is MDHEN and CDR2 SYDVKM.

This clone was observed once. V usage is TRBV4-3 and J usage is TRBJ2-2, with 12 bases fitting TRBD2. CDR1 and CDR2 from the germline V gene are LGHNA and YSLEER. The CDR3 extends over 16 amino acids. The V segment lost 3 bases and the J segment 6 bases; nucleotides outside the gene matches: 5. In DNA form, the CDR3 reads TGCGCCAGCAGCCATCGACTAGCGGGGGTTCCCGGGGAGCTGTTTTTT. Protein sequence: CASSHRLAGVPGELFF.

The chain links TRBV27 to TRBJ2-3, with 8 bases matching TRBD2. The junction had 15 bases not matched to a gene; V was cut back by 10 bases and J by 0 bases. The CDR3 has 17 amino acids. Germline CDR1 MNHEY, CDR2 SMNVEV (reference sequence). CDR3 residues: CATWEGAGASSTDTQYF. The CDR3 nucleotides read TGTGCCACCTGGGAGGGAGCGGGGGCCTCTAGCACAGATACGCAGTATTTT.

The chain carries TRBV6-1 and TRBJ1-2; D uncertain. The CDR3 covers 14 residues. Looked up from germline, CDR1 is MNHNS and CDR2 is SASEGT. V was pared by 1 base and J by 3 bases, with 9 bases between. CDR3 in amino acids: CASSEGEQHYGYTF. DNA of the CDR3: TGTGCCAGCAGTGAAGGGGAGCAGCACTATGGCTACACCTTC.

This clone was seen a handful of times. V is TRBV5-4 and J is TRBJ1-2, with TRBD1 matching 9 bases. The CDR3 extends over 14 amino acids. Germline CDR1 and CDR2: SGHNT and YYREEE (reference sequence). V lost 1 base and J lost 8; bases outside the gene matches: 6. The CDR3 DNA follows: TGTGCCAGCAGCTTGACCACAGGGGGCGAAGGCTACACCTTC. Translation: CASSLTTGGEGYTF.

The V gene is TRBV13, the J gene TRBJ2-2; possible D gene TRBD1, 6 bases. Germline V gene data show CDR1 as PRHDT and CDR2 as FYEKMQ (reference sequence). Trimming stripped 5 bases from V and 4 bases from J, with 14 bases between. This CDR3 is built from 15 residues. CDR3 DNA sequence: TGTGCCAGCAGCCACCATATAGGGGGCACCGGGGAGCTGTTTTTT. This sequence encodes CASSHHIGGTGELFF.

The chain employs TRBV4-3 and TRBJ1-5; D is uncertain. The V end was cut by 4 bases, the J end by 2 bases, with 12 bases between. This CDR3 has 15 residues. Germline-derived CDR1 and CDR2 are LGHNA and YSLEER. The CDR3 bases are TGCGCCAGCAGCCCCGGGGTTGTGGGCAATCAGCCCCAGCATTTT. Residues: CASSPGVVGNQPQHF.

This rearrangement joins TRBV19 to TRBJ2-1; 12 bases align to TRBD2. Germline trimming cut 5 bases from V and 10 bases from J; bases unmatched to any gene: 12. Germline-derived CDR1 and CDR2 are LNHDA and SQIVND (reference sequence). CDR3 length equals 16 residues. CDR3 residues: CASSRRLAGAAWEQFF. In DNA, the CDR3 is TGTGCCAGTAGTCGACGACTAGCGGGGGCGGCATGGGAGCAGTTCTTC.

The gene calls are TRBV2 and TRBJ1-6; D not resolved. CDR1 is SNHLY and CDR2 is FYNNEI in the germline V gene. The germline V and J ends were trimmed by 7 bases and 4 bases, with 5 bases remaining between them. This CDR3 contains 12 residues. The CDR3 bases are TGTGCCAGCAATTCTTATAATTCACCCCTCCACTTT. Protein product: CASNSYNSPLHF.

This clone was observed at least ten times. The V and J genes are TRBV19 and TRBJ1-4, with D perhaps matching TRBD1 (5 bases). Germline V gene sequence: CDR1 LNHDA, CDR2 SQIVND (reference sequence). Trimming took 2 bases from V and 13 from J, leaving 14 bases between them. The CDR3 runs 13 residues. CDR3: CASSILLNDRLFF. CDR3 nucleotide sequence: TGTGCCAGTAGTATACTTTTGAACGACAGACTGTTTTTT.

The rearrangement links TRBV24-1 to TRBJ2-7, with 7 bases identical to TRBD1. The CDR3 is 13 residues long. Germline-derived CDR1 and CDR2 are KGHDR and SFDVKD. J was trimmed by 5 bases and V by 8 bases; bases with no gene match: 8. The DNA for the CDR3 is TGTGCCACCAACAGGGGAAAAGCTGACGAGCAGTACTTC. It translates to CATNRGKADEQYF.

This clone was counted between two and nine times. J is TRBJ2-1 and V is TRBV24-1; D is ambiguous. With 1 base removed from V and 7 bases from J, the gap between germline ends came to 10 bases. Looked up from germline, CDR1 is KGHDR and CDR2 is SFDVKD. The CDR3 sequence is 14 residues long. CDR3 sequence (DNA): TGTGCCACCAGTGATTTTGCTGACTCAAATGAGCAGTTCTTC. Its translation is CATSDFADSNEQFF.

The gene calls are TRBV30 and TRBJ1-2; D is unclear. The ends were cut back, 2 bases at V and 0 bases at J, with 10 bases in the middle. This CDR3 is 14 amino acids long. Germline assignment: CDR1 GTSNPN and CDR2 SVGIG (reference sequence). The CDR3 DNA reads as TGTGCCTGGAGTCTTACGAGATCTAACTATGGCTACACCTTC. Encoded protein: CAWSLTRSNYGYTF.

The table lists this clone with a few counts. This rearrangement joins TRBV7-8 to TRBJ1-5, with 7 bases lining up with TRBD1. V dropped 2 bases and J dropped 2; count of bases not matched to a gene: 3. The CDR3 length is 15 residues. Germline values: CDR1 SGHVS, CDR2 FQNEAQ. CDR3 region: CASSLQGGGNQPQHF. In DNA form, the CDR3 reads TGTGCCAGCAGCTTACAGGGGGGAGGCAATCAGCCCCAGCATTTT.

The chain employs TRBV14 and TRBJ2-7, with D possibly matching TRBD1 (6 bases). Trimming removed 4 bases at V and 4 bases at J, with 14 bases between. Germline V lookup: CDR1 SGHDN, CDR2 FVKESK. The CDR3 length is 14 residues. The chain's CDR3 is CASSPTGTLYEQYF. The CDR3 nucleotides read TGTGCCAGCAGCCCCACAGGGACCCTTTACGAGCAGTACTTC.

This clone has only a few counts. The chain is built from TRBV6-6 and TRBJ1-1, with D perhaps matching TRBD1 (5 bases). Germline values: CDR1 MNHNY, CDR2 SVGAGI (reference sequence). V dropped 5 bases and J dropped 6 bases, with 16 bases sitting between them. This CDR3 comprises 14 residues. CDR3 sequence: CASSATGLAPEAFF. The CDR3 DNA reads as TGTGCCAGCAGTGCAACAGGCCTAGCGCCTGAAGCTTTCTTT.

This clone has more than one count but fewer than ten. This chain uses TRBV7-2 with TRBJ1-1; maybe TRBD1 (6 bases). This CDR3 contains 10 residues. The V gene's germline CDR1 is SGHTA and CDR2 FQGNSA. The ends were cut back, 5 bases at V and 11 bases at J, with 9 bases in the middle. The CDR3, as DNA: TGTGCCAGCAGCCAGGGGCTGGCTTTCTTT. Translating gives CASSQGLAFF.

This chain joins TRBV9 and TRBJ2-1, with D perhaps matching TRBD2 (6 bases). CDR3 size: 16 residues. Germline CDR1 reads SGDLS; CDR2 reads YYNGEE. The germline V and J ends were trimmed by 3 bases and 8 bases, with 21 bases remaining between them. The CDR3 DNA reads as TGTGCCAGCAGCGGGGGGGACTTCCTGATTGGGGATGAGCAGTTCTTC. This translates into CASSGGDFLIGDEQFF.

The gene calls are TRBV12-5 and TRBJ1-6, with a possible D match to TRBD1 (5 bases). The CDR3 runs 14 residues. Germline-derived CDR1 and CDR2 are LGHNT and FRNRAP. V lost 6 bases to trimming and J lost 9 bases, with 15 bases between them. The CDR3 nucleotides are TGTGCTAGTGGGCTGGGGGGTATTGGTTCACCCCTCCACTTT. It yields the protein CASGLGGIGSPLHF.